This T cell receptor (beta chain) was sequenced during a study of blood T cell repertoires in COVID-19. This CDR3 region has 13 residues. Losses at the gene ends were 6 bases for V and 3 bases for J; bases not matched to a gene: 2. CDR1 and CDR2 (germline): LNHDA, SQIVND (reference sequence). Source study methods: Nucleated cell number was recorded as an estimate derived from reference gene primer amplification. This table comes from immunoSEQ multiplex PCR, and its TCRdb copy is limited to in-frame clones, with some not included. V and J calls and clone size are as listed in that table; D and trimming were resolved from the DNA. Among 300,000 to 350,000 clones listed, just under 90% were seen once.

The sequenced sample was PBMCs or T cells enriched from blood (not recorded which). The TCR was taken from a woman in her 30s who had recovered from COVID-19. The rearrangement links TRBV19 to TRBJ2-7; 10 bases fit TRBD1. The chain's CDR3 is CASSGDRGYEQYF. The CDR3 DNA reads as TGTGCCAGTAGCGGGGACAGGGGCTACGAGCAGTACTTC.